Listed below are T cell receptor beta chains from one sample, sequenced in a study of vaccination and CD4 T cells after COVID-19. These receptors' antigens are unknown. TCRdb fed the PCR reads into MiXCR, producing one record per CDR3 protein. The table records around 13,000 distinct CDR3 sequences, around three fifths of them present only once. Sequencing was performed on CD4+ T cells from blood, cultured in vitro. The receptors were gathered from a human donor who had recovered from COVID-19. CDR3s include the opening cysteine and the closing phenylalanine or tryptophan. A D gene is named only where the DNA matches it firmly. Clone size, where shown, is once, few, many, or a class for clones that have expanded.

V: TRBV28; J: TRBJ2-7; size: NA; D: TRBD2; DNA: TGTGCCAGCAATTACCGGGGGGGAAACTACGAGCAGTACTTC; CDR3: CASNYRGGNYEQYF
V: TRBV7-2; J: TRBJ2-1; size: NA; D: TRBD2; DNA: TGTGCCAGCAGCTCCTCTAGCGGGAGTGCCCCGTGGAATGAGCAGTTCTTC; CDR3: CASSSSSGSAPWNEQFF
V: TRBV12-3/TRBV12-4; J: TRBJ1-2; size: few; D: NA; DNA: TGTGCCAGCAGTTTAGGACAGACCTATGGCTACACCTTC; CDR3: CASSLGQTYGYTF
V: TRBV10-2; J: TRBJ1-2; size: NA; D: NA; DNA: TGCGCCAGCAGTGATGAGGGTAACTATGGCTACACCTTC; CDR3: CASSDEGNYGYTF
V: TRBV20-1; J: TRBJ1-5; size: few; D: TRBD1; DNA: TGCAGTGCTTACAGGGGCTTTATAGGCAATCAGCCCCAGCATTTT; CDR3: CSAYRGFIGNQPQHF
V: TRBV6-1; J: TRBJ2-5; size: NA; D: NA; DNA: TGTGCCAGCAGTGAAGCGGTGGGGGGGCGAGGACAAGAGACCCAGTACTTC; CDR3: CASSEAVGGRGQETQYF
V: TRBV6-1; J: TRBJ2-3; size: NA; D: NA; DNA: TGTGCCAGCAGTGAATTACTCCCCCCAGATACGCAGTATTTT; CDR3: CASSELLPPDTQYF
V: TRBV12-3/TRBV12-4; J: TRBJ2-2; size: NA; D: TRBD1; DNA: TGTGCCAGCAGTCCAGACAGGGGAACCGGGGAGCTGTTTTTT; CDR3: CASSPDRGTGELFF
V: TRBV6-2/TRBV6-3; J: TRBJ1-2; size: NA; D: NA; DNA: TGTGCCAGCTCTGAGAGGAGGGGCTACACCTTC; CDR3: CASSERRGYTF
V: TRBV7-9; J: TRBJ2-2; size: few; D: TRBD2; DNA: TGTGCCAGCAGCTTAAGTATCAGCGGGAGCAGTAAGGGGGAGCTGTTTTTT; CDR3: CASSLSISGSSKGELFF
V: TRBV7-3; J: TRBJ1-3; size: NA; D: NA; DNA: TGTGCCAGCAGCTCTGACTCTGGAAACACCATATATTTT; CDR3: CASSSDSGNTIYF
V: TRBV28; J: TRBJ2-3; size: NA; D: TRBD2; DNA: TGTGCCAGCAGTTTTCCCTGGACTAGCGGCACAGATACGCAGTATTTT; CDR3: CASSFPWTSGTDTQYF
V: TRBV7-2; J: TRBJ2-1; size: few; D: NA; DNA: TGTGCCAGCAGCCCTCAGGGCTTAGATGAGCAGTTCTTC; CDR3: CASSPQGLDEQFF
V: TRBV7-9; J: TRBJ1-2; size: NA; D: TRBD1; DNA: TGTGCCAGCAGCTCTGGACAGGGAGGTTCGTATGGCTACACCTTC; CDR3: CASSSGQGGSYGYTF
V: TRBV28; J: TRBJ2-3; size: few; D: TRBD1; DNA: TGTGCCAGCAGAGTAGGATGGCTCGGGAGAATCCAGGGGGCTGGCACAGATACGCAGTATTTT; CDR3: CASRVGWLGRIQGAGTDTQYF
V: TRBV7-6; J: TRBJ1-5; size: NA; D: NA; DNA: TGTGCCAGCAGCGTATCGGGGGGGCTCAATCAGCCCCGGCATTTT; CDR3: CASSVSGGLNQPRHF
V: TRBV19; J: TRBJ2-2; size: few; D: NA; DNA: TGTGCCAGTAGTCCCCATGGGGCCGGGGAGCTGTTTTTT; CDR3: CASSPHGAGELFF
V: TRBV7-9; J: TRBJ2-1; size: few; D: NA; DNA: TGTGCCAGCAGCTTAGCCAGTGGGCATGAGCAGTTCTTC; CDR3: CASSLASGHEQFF
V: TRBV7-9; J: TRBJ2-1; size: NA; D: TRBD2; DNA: TGTGCCAGCAGCTTACCCTTTAGACTAGCGGGTTCGTACAATGAGCAGTTCTTC; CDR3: CASSLPFRLAGSYNEQFF
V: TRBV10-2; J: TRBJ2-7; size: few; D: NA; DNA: TGCGCCAGCAGTTTTACAGGACTGCTGTTCTACGAGCAGTACTTC; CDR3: CASSFTGLLFYEQYF
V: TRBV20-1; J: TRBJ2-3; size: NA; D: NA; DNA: TGCAGTGCTAGAGTCCCTTTCAAGGGTGATACGCAGTATTTT; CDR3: CSARVPFKGDTQYF
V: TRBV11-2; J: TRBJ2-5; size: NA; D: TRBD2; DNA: TGTGCCAGCAAGCGGCTAGCGGGACGTCTAGAGACCCAGTACTTC; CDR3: CASKRLAGRLETQYF
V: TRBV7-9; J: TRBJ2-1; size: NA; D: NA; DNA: TGTGCCAGCAGCTCAGGATGGCCGCGGAGTCGATCCGATAGCAATGAGCAGTTCTTC; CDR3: CASSSGWPRSRSDSNEQFF
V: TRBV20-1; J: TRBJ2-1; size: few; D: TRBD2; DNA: TGCAGTGCTAGGATGACTAGCGGGAGTGCTTACAATGAGCAGTTCTTC; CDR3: CSARMTSGSAYNEQFF
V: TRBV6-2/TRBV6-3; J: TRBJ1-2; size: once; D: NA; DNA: TGTGCCAGCAGTCCGACGAGGGCCTATGGCTACACCTTC; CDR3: CASSPTRAYGYTF
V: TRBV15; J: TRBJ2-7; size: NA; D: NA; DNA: TGTGCCACCAGCTTAGGGGGTCGCTCCTACGAGCAGTACTTC; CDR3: CATSLGGRSYEQYF
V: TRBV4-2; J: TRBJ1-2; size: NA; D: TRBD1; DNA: TGTGCCAGCAGCCCAGGGACAGTCGCTTATGGCTACACCTTC; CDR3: CASSPGTVAYGYTF
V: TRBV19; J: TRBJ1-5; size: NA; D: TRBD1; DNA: TGTGCCAGTAGTCGGGACAGAAATAGCAATCAGCCCCAGCATTTT; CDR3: CASSRDRNSNQPQHF
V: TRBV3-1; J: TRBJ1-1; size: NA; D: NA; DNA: TGTGCCAGCAGCCAAGGTTCAGGGTGGGCTTTCTTT; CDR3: CASSQGSGWAFF
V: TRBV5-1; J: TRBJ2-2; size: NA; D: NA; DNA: TGCGCCAGCAGCTTGGCCCTATCCACGAACACCGGGGAGCTGTTTTTT; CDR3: CASSLALSTNTGELFF
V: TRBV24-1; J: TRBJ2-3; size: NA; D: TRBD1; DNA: TGTGCCACCAGTGATGGGGCCAGGGGGCTCTCAGATACGCAGTATTTT; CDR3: CATSDGARGLSDTQYF
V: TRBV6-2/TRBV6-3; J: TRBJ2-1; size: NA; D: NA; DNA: TGTGCCAGCACCTACGCGAAGCGGGCCTACAATGAGCAGTTCTTC; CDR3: CASTYAKRAYNEQFF
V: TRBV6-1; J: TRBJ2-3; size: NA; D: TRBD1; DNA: TGTGCCAGCCCAATAAGTGAACGGGACAGGGGAGGCGGGACAGATACGCAGTATTTT; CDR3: CASPISERDRGGGTDTQYF
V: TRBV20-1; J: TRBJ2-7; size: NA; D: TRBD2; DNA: TGCAGTGCTAGAGATACGGGACTAGATATATCCTACGAGCAGTACTTC; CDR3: CSARDTGLDISYEQYF
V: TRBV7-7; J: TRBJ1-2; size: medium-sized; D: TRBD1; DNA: TGTGCTAGCAGCTTAGGGGGCGTGGACACGGGAAACTACACCTTC; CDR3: CASSLGGVDTGNYTF
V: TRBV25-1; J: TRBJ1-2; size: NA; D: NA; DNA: TGTGCCAGCAGTGAATGGAGGGGTTTGAACTATGGCTACACCTTC; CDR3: CASSEWRGLNYGYTF
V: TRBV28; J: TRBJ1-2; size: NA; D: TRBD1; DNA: TGTGCCAGCAGTGGGCCCGGGACAGGGGATGGTGGCTACACCTTC; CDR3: CASSGPGTGDGGYTF
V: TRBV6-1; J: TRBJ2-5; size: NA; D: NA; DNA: TGTGCCAGCAGCCACGGGCCGGACCCGTCGGCTCAGACCCAGTACTTC; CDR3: CASSHGPDPSAQTQYF
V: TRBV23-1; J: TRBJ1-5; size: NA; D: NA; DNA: TGCGCCAGCAGCCCAAATCCCGGGGATTATAGCAATCAGCCCCAGCATTTT; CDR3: CASSPNPGDYSNQPQHF
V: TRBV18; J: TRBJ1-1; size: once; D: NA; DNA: TGTGCCAGCTCACCATACCAGGACGGCCTGGGGACTGAAGCTTTCTTT; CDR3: CASSPYQDGLGTEAFF
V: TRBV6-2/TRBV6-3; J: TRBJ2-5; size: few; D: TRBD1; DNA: TGTGCCAGCAGACCCACAGGGGCCGGAGAGACCCAGTACTTC; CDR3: CASRPTGAGETQYF
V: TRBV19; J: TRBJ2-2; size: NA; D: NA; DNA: TGTGCCAGTATTTCGAACACCGGGGAGCTGTTTTTT; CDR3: CASISNTGELFF
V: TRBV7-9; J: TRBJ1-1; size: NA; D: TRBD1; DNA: TGTGCCAGCAGCCCCTACAGGGGGCGGTTGAGCACTGAAGCTTTCTTT; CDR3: CASSPYRGRLSTEAFF
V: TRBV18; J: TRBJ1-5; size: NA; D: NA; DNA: TGTGCCAGCTCACCCCCTGGGCGTCAGCCCCAGCATTTT; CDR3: CASSPPGRQPQHF
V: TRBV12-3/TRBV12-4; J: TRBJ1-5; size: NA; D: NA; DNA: TGTGCCAGCAGTTTAAGTGGGCATCAGCCCCAGCATTTT; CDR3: CASSLSGHQPQHF